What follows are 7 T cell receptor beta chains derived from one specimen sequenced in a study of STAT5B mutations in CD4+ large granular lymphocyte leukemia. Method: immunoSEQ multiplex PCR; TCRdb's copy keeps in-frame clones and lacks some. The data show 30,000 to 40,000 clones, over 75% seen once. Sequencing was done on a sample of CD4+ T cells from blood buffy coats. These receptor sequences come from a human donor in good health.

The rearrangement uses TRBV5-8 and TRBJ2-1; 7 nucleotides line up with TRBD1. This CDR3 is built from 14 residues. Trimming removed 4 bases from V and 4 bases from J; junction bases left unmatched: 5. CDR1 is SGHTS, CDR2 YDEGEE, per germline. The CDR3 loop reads CASSPDRTYNEQFF. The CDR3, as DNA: TGTGCCAGCAGCCCGGACAGGACATACAATGAGCAGTTCTTC.

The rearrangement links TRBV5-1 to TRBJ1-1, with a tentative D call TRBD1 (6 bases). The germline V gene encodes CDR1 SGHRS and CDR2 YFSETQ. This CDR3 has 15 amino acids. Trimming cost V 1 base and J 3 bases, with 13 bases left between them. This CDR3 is CASSLTGRKDTEAFF. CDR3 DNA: TGCGCCAGCAGCTTGACAGGGAGAAAAGACACTGAAGCTTTCTTT.

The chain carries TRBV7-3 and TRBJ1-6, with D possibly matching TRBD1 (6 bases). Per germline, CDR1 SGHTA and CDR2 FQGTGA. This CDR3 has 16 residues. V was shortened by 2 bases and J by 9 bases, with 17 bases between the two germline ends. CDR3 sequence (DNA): TGTGCCAGCAGCTTATCCTCCAGGGGCGTTGGTTCACCCCTCCACTTT. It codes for CASSLSSRGVGSPLHF. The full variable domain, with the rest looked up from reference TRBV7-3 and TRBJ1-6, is GAGVSQTPSNKVTEKGKYVELRCDPISGHTALYWYRQSLGQGPEFLIYFQGTGAADDSGLPNDRFFAVRPEGSVSTLKIQRTERGDSAVYLCASSLSSRGVGSPLHFGNGTRLTVT.

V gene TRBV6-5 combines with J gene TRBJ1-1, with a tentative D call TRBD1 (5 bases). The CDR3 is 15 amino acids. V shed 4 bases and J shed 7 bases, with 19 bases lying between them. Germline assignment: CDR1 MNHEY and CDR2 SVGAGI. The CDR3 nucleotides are TGTGCCAGCAGTTTACCGGGACGTGCCAAATATGAAGCTTTCTTT. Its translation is CASSLPGRAKYEAFF.

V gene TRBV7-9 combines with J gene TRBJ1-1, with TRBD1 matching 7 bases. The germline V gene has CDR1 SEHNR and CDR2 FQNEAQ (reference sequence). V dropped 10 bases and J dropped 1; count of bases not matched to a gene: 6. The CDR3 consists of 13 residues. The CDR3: CATAGQANTEAFF. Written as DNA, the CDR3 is TGTGCCACCGCCGGACAGGCGAACACTGAAGCTTTCTTT. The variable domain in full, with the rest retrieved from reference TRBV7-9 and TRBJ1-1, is DTGVSQNPRHKITKRGQNVTFRCDPISEHNRLYWYRQTLGQGPEFLTYFQNEAQLEKSRLLSDRFSAERPKGSFSTLEIQRTEQGDSAMYLCATAGQANTEAFFGQGTRLTVV.

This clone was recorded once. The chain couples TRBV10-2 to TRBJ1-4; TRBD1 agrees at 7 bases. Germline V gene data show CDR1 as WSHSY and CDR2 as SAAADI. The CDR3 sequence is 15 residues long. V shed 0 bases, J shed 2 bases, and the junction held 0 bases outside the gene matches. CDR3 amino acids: CASSESGQTNEKLFF. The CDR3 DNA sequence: TGCGCCAGCAGTGAGTCGGGACAGACTAATGAAAAACTGTTTTTT.

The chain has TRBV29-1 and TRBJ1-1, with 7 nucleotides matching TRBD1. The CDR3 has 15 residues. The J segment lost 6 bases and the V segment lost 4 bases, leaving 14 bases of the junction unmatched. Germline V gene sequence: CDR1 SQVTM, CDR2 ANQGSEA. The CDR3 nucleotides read TGCAGCGTTGCCTACAGGGGAGGGGCCGGCGCTGAAGCTTTCTTT. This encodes CSVAYRGGAGAEAFF.